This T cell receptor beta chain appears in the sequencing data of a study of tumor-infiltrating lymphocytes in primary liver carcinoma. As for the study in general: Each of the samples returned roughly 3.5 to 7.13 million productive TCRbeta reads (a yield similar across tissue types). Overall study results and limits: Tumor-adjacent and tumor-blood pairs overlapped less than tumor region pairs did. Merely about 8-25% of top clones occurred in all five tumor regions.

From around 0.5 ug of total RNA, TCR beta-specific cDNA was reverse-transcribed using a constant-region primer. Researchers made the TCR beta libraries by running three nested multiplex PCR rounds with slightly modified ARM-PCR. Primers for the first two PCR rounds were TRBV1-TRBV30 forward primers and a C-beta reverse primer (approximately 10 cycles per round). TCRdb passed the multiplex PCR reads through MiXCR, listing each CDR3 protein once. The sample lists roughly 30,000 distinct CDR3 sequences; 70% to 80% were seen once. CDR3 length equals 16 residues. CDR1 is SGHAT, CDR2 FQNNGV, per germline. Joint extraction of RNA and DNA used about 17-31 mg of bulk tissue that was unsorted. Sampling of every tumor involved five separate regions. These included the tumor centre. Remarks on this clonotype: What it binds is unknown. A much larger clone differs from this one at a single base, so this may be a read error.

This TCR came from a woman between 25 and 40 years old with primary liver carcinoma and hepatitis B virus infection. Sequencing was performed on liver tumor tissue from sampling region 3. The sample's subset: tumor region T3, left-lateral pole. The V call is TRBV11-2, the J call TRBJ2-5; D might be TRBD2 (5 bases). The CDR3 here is CANSIRLAEYQETQYF. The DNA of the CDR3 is TGTGCCAACAGCATACGGCTAGCAGAGTACCAAGAGACCCAGTACTTC.